These T cell receptor beta chains were read from a single sample in a study of response to subunit inactivated influenza vaccine. TCRdb processed the RT-PCR reads anew with MiXCR; each CDR3 protein has one entry. Altogether 650,000 to 700,000 distinct CDR3 sequences are present, 15% to 18% being singletons, with the ten largest covering about 9.9%. The sequencing here drew on PBMCs from blood, taken roughly 13 days after vaccination. All receptors come from a man over 45 who received an inactivated influenza vaccine. CDR3s leave out the opening cysteine and the closing phenylalanine or tryptophan. A D gene is named only where the DNA matches it firmly.

D gene: NA
V gene: TRBV7-9
J gene: TRBJ2-7
CDR3 protein: ASTDESYEQY

D gene: TRBD1
V gene: TRBV20-1
J gene: TRBJ1-1
CDR3 protein: SAREEGQGGTF

D gene: NA
V gene: TRBV3-1
J gene: TRBJ2-1
CDR3 protein: ASSQEGTPRKF

D gene: TRBD2
V gene: TRBV2
J gene: TRBJ2-1
CDR3 protein: ASSLERGGEQF

D gene: TRBD2
V gene: TRBV9
J gene: TRBJ2-1
CDR3 protein: ASSVVPSGGWNEQF

D gene: TRBD1
V gene: TRBV11-2
J gene: TRBJ2-2
CDR3 protein: ASSKDRATGELF

D gene: TRBD1
V gene: TRBV30
J gene: TRBJ2-7
CDR3 protein: AWSAGQGWNEQY

D gene: NA
V gene: TRBV5-1
J gene: TRBJ2-2
CDR3 protein: ASSLALEGGELF

D gene: NA
V gene: TRBV7-9
J gene: TRBJ2-3
CDR3 protein: ASSPGLIHDTQY

D gene: NA
V gene: TRBV11-2
J gene: TRBJ2-1
CDR3 protein: ASSSAGPNYNEQF

D gene: NA
V gene: TRBV6-2/TRBV6-3
J gene: TRBJ1-2
CDR3 protein: ASSYSGTFYGYT

D gene: NA
V gene: TRBV25-1
J gene: TRBJ2-7
CDR3 protein: ASSDGTPGEQY

D gene: NA
V gene: TRBV7-8
J gene: TRBJ2-1
CDR3 protein: ASTASGNYNEQF

D gene: NA
V gene: TRBV29-1
J gene: TRBJ2-1
CDR3 protein: SVSQGRNEQF

D gene: NA
V gene: TRBV4-1
J gene: TRBJ1-1
CDR3 protein: ASSQASGLNTEAF

D gene: NA
V gene: TRBV7-9
J gene: TRBJ1-1
CDR3 protein: ASSLVSGLMNTEAF

D gene: NA
V gene: TRBV12-3/TRBV12-4
J gene: TRBJ1-1
CDR3 protein: ASTITGHRNTEAF

D gene: TRBD1
V gene: TRBV6-2/TRBV6-3
J gene: TRBJ2-7
CDR3 protein: ASRRMTGVSTEQY

D gene: TRBD1
V gene: TRBV3-1
J gene: TRBJ2-3
CDR3 protein: ASSQMVGTGGVDTQY

D gene: TRBD2
V gene: TRBV10-3
J gene: TRBJ2-1
CDR3 protein: AIGGTSGRASEQF

D gene: TRBD2
V gene: TRBV7-9
J gene: TRBJ2-1
CDR3 protein: ASSGLAGEGQF

D gene: NA
V gene: TRBV7-2
J gene: TRBJ1-5
CDR3 protein: ASSSLGRESSQPQH

D gene: NA
V gene: TRBV15
J gene: TRBJ2-5
CDR3 protein: ATSRYRNQETQY

D gene: NA
V gene: TRBV3-1
J gene: TRBJ1-1
CDR3 protein: ASSPHLGSEAF

D gene: TRBD2
V gene: TRBV2
J gene: TRBJ2-3
CDR3 protein: ARTGLAGRDTQY